These 20 T cell receptor beta chains share one sample of origin, sequenced in a study of blood T cell repertoires in COVID-19. Using immunoSEQ multiplex PCR, the repertoire was profiled, and TCRdb retains in-frame clones only, with some absent. The sample lists approximately 210,000 clones, 84% occurring once. Sequencing was performed on peripheral blood. These receptors were collected from a woman between 65 and 79 years old with active or convalescent COVID-19.

This chain joins TRBV12-2 and TRBJ2-3; the D call TRBD2 from the table was never checked on the DNA. TRBV12-2 is a pseudogene. The CDR3 is made up of 17 amino acids. The CDR3 protein is CASRLAVQGGCTDTQYF. CDR3 bases: TGTGCAAGTCGCTTAGCCGTACAGGGAGGGTGCACAGATACGCAGTATTTT.

The genes are TRBV3-1 (or the pseudogene TRBV3-2) and TRBJ1-5; D gene unclear. The CDR3 loop spans 14 amino acids. The V gene lost 0 bases and the J gene lost 10 bases, with 13 bases spanning the gap. CDR1 and CDR2 from the germline V gene are LGHDT and YNNKEL (reference sequence). The CDR3, as DNA: TGTGCCAGCAGCCAAGATACGGGTATCGAACCCCAGCATTTT. Its translation is CASSQDTGIEPQHF.

This chain uses TRBV19 with TRBJ1-5, with D unclear. Trimming cost V 1 base and J 7 bases, with 17 bases left between them. CDR1 is LNHDA and CDR2 is SQIVND in the germline V gene (reference sequence). CDR3 size: 16 residues. The CDR3 protein is CASSIGAGLLIQPQHF. DNA for the CDR3: TGTGCCAGTAGTATAGGGGCAGGTTTGTTAATCCAGCCCCAGCATTTT.

The V gene is TRBV5-1, the J gene TRBJ2-3, with D unresolved. V gave up 4 bases and J gave up 2 bases, with 14 bases separating them. Germline lookup yields CDR1 SGHRS and CDR2 YFSETQ. The CDR3 runs to 15 residues. In DNA form, the CDR3 reads TGCGCCAGCAGCAGGAGCACCCGTCCCACAGATACGCAGTATTTT. It yields the protein CASSRSTRPTDTQYF.

The gene calls are TRBV2 and TRBJ2-7; 8 bases align to TRBD2. This CDR3 has 19 amino acids. The trim removed 2 bases at V and 3 bases at J, leaving 18 bases unmatched. Germline V gene data show CDR1 as SNHLY and CDR2 as FYNNEI. The CDR3 DNA is TGTGCCAGCAGTGAATTGGCAGCGGGAGTTTTTGTCGAACACTACGAGCAGTACTTC. Its translation is CASSELAAGVFVEHYEQYF.

This clone came up once. The chain joins TRBV4-1 to TRBJ1-2, with 8 bases that match TRBD1. Germline V lookup: CDR1 MGHRA, CDR2 YSYEKL. CDR3 length equals 14 residues. J lost 2 bases, V lost 4 bases, and 3 bases had no gene match. Here the CDR3 DNA reads TGCGCCAGCAGCCGCGGACAGGGAAACTATGGCTACACCTTC. It yields the protein CASSRGQGNYGYTF.

The rearrangement joins TRBV28 to TRBJ2-1, with 12 nucleotides matching TRBD2. This CDR3 comprises 16 residues. The V and J ends lost 5 bases and 9 bases, in that order; junction bases with no gene match: 11. Germline loops: CDR1 MDHEN, CDR2 SYDVKM. The CDR3 sequence: CASSPWTSGTTGEQFF. The CDR3 DNA is TGTGCCAGCAGTCCCTGGACTAGCGGGACTACAGGTGAGCAGTTCTTC.

The J gene is TRBJ2-7, the V gene TRBV10-3; possible D gene TRBD2, 7 bases. The CDR3 sequence is 17 residues long. Trimming cost V 8 bases and J 0 bases, with 23 bases left between them. The germline CDR1 and CDR2 sequences are ENHRY and SYGVKD. CDR3 DNA sequence: TGTGCCATCGGGGGGGGCATATTTTATAAATTCTCCTACGAGCAGTACTTC. Protein sequence: CAIGGGIFYKFSYEQYF.

This sequence joins TRBV6-5 and TRBJ2-5; maybe TRBD2 (5 bases). The CDR3 contains 14 residues. Trimming took off 8 bases at V and 5 bases at J, with 18 bases between the two ends. Germline values: CDR1 MNHEY, CDR2 SVGAGI. CDR3 DNA sequence: TGTGCCAGCCGGGGAAACTTCCTGTTGGAGACCCAGTACTTC. Its protein is CASRGNFLLETQYF.

The genes are TRBV5-1 and TRBJ1-5, with D maybe TRBD1 (5 bases). The CDR3 extends over 13 amino acids. V lost 1 base and J lost 7, with 9 bases in between. In germline, CDR1 is SGHRS, CDR2 YFSETQ. CDR3 nucleotides: TGCGCCAGCAGCTTGCAGGGTGGCCAGCCCCAGCATTTT. Translated: CASSLQGGQPQHF.

The CDR3 reads CASSIGYRAHEKLFF. For the CDR3, the DNA is TGTGCCAGTAGTATCGGTTACAGGGCTCATGAAAAACTGTTTTTT. This chain links TRBV19 with TRBJ1-4; D is possibly TRBD1 (6 bases). V was cut by 3 bases and J by 6 bases, with 14 bases left in between. This CDR3 spans 15 amino acids. Germline CDR1 and CDR2: LNHDA and SQIVND (reference sequence).

The J gene is TRBJ1-1, the V gene TRBV18; unclear D gene. Per germline, CDR1 KGHSH and CDR2 LQKENI. This CDR3 is built from 17 residues. V lost 1 base and J 1 base, leaving 16 bases between the germline ends. CDR3 sequence reads: CASSPRVSAGGNTEAFF. DNA for the CDR3: TGTGCCAGCTCACCACGGGTTTCGGCAGGTGGGAACACTGAAGCTTTCTTT.

The chain combines TRBV5-8 with TRBJ2-2; 9 nucleotides match TRBD1. The V gene end was trimmed by 4 bases and the J gene end by 1 base; junction bases not matched to a gene: 2. The length of the CDR3 is 15 residues. Germline V CDR1 and CDR2: SGHTS, YDEGEE. CDR3 residues: CASSMDRGNTGELFF. The CDR3 coding sequence is TGTGCCAGCAGCATGGACAGGGGGAACACCGGGGAGCTGTTTTTT. The full variable domain, its missing parts supplied by reference TRBV5-8 and TRBJ2-2, is EAGVTQSPTHLIKTRGQQATLRCSPISGHTSVYWYQQALGLGLQFLLWYDEGEERNRGNFPPRFSGRQFPNYSSELNVNALELEDSALYLCASSMDRGNTGELFFGEGSRLTVL.

This clone was detected a few times. The chain carries TRBV10-3 and TRBJ2-7, with D perhaps TRBD2 (6 bases). V lost 0 bases and J 0 bases, leaving 9 bases between the germline ends. Looked up from germline, CDR1 is ENHRY and CDR2 is SYGVKD. CDR3 length: 15 amino acids. The CDR3: CAISESAGISYEQYF. The CDR3 region has the DNA TGTGCCATCAGTGAGTCGGCGGGAATCTCCTACGAGCAGTACTTC.

CDR3 sequence (DNA): TGTGCCAGCAGCCCCGGGACAGGGGGATCCTACGAGCAGTACTTC. This translates into CASSPGTGGSYEQYF. The genes are TRBV7-9 and TRBJ2-7; 11 bases fit TRBD1. The germline V gene has CDR1 SEHNR and CDR2 FQNEAQ (reference sequence). V was clipped by 5 bases and J by 1 base; unmatched bases: 4. The CDR3 has 15 amino acids.

V is TRBV7-6 and J is TRBJ1-1, with a weak D call TRBD1 (6 bases). CDR1 and CDR2 from the germline V gene are SGHVS and FNYEAQ. The CDR3 is made up of 15 amino acids. The V gene lost 5 bases and the J gene lost 1 base, with 14 bases spanning the gap. The CDR3 sequence: CASSPTLGANTEAFF. As DNA, the CDR3 is TGTGCCAGCAGCCCGACCCTGGGGGCGAACACTGAAGCTTTCTTT. Supplemented by reference TRBV7-6 and TRBJ1-1, the full variable domain reads GAGVSQSPRYKVTKRGQDVALRCDPISGHVSLYWYRQALGQGPEFLTYFNYEAQQDKSGLPNDRFSAERPEGSISTLTIQRTEQRDSAMYRCASSPTLGANTEAFFGQGTRLTVV.

This chain connects TRBV5-1 to TRBJ2-2, with TRBD1 matching 9 bases. CDR1 is SGHRS and CDR2 is YFSETQ in the germline V gene. With 1 base clipped from V and 5 bases from J, the junction kept 9 bases outside the gene matches. This CDR3 has 17 amino acids. The CDR3 reads CASSLLGQGKDTGELFF. Here the CDR3 DNA reads TGCGCCAGCAGCTTGTTGGGACAGGGAAAGGATACCGGGGAGCTGTTTTTT.

This chain links TRBV9 with TRBJ1-5; 10 bases are a match to TRBD1. With V trimmed by 3 bases and J by 6 bases, 6 bases remained unmatched. The CDR3 spans 15 residues. Germline-derived CDR1 and CDR2 are SGDLS and YYNGEE. As DNA, the CDR3 is TGTGCCAGCAGCGCAGACAGGGGGCCAGGTCAGCCCCAGCATTTT. Translated: CASSADRGPGQPQHF.

The table lists this clone with a count of one. J is TRBJ2-2 and V is TRBV11-2; 8 positions agree with TRBD1. There are 15 residues in the CDR3. The germline V gene has CDR1 SGHAT and CDR2 FQNNGV. Unmatched junction bases numbered 2, after V lost 3 bases and J lost 2 bases. The CDR3 sequence is CASSFQGANTGELFF. CDR3 coding DNA: TGTGCCAGCAGCTTTCAGGGGGCCAACACCGGGGAGCTGTTTTTT.

The chain employs TRBV2 and TRBJ2-7; perhaps TRBD2 as D (6 bases). This CDR3 comprises 12 residues. CDR1 is SNHLY and CDR2 is FYNNEI in the germline V gene. The V end was cut by 8 bases, the J end by 3 bases, with 11 bases between. CDR3: CASSRRDYEQYF. The CDR3 bases are TGTGCCAGCTCACGGCGGGACTACGAGCAGTACTTC.